This is a list of T cell receptor beta chains from one sample in a study of T cell repertoires in cytomegalovirus infection. Antigen specificity for these receptors is unknown. TCRdb analysed the reads with MiXCR anew, one entry per CDR3 protein. The sample carries approximately 30,000 distinct CDR3 sequences, over 15% recorded once. The source was CD8+ T cells from cultured PBMCs, collected from culture after CMV antigen stimulation. These receptors were collected from a human donor in good health (CMV status not recorded). Some clones in this sample may be carry-over from other donors' samples. Each CDR3 is given with its conserved first and last residue. The order of the fields is CDR3 length, V gene, J gene, CDR3 protein.

len: 16
v_gene: TRBV7-2
j_gene: TRBJ2-3
CDR3aa: CASSARTSVGTDTQYF

len: 15
v_gene: TRBV11-2
j_gene: TRBJ1-5
CDR3aa: CASSLSDRKNQPQHF

len: 13
v_gene: TRBV6-1
j_gene: TRBJ2-3
CDR3aa: CASNRGGTDTQYF

len: 15
v_gene: TRBV6-2/TRBV6-3
j_gene: TRBJ2-5
CDR3aa: CASSSPRGYQETQYF

len: 15
v_gene: TRBV7-9
j_gene: TRBJ2-1
CDR3aa: CASSLVLAENNEQFF

len: 14
v_gene: TRBV20-1
j_gene: TRBJ1-1
CDR3aa: CSAQPGDMNTEAFF

len: 16
v_gene: TRBV7-9
j_gene: TRBJ1-2
CDR3aa: CASSLGSSEANYGYTF

len: 13
v_gene: TRBV7-6
j_gene: TRBJ1-2
CDR3aa: CASSPGPFYGYTF

len: 14
v_gene: TRBV20-1
j_gene: TRBJ2-7
CDR3aa: CSARDHREGLLQYF

len: 15
v_gene: TRBV12-3/TRBV12-4
j_gene: TRBJ2-2
CDR3aa: CASRSQGRAVGELFF

len: 14
v_gene: TRBV6-1
j_gene: TRBJ1-2
CDR3aa: CASMVPGTAYGYTF

len: 13
v_gene: TRBV7-8
j_gene: TRBJ2-2
CDR3aa: CASSLQFTGELFF

len: 11
v_gene: TRBV12-3/TRBV12-4
j_gene: TRBJ2-1
CDR3aa: CASSGWNEQFF

len: 17
v_gene: TRBV7-9
j_gene: TRBJ2-1
CDR3aa: CASSLVPRTRDYNEQFF

len: 13
v_gene: TRBV7-2
j_gene: TRBJ2-1
CDR3aa: CASSLGEGRKQFF

len: 14
v_gene: TRBV6-2/TRBV6-3
j_gene: TRBJ2-1
CDR3aa: CASSTGTSGRLQFF

len: 13
v_gene: TRBV6-8
j_gene: TRBJ1-5
CDR3aa: CASSPSKGQPQHF